The 3 T cell receptor beta chains reported below all come from one sample, sequenced in a study of T cell changes during pregnancy in multiple sclerosis. Clones were sequenced by immunoSEQ multiplex PCR, and TCRdb holds only the in-frame ones, with some missing. The repertoire holds 40,000 or so clones, with about 88% as singletons. The input for sequencing was CD8+ T cells from peripheral blood mononuclear cells, taken in the third trimester of pregnancy. These receptors all stem from a female donor with multiple sclerosis, enrolled in a pregnancy study.

The chain uses TRBV18 and TRBJ2-7, with 7 bases identical to TRBD1. V lost 2 bases to trimming and J lost 7 bases; unmatched junction nucleotides: 14. The CDR3 loop spans 16 amino acids. The germline V gene has CDR1 KGHSH and CDR2 LQKENI. CDR3: CASSPRTGRQSREQYF. For the CDR3, the DNA is TGTGCCAGCTCACCAAGGACAGGCCGCCAATCGCGGGAGCAGTACTTC.

The rearrangement uses TRBV6-6 and TRBJ2-5; 7 bases map to TRBD1. The CDR3 spans 16 residues. V dropped 7 bases and J dropped 9; count of bases not matched to a gene: 20. The germline V gene encodes CDR1 MNHNY and CDR2 SVGAGI (reference sequence). CDR3 region: CASTARGRAKSLSQYF. CDR3 DNA sequence: TGTGCCAGCACCGCTAGGGGGCGGGCTAAAAGTTTGTCCCAGTACTTC.

The chain couples TRBV12-5 to TRBJ2-1; D not resolved. Germline CDR1 LGHNT, CDR2 FRNRAP. V was clipped by 2 bases and J by 4 bases, with 6 bases between them. This CDR3 comprises 13 residues. The CDR3 sequence: CASGLSRYNEQFF. The DNA for the CDR3 is TGTGCTAGTGGTTTGTCTAGATACAATGAGCAGTTCTTC.